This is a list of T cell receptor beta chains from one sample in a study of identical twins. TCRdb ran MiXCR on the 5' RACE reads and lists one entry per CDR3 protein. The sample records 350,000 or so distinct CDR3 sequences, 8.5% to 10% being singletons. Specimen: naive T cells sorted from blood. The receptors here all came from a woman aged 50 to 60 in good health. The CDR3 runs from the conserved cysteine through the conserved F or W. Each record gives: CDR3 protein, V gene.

CASREQVANTEAFF | TRBV5-1
CSAAVAYEQYF | TRBV20-1
CSTTTRGVGDTEAFF | TRBV20-1
CASSQGGTGGTDTQYF | TRBV3-1
CASSQDLGGISPLHF | TRBV4-2
CASSQGVEETQYF | TRBV4-2
CASSPGTLNTEAFF | TRBV5-1
CASSPRTARNEQFF | TRBV12-3/TRBV12-4
CASSLEVLIGSPLHF | TRBV12-3/TRBV12-4
CASSLGGFRDQPQHF | TRBV7-6
CATSEVTGELFF | TRBV24-1
CASSLVQGASNEQFF | TRBV5-5
CATSDPRGLVEQFF | TRBV24-1
CASSLVQTPGELFF | TRBV5-1
CSARGTSGRYQETQYF | TRBV20-1
CASSLADTRQGLNTEAFF | TRBV5-1
CASSSSGIGKSSYNEQFF | TRBV7-3
CASTPVDSGEEFAYNEQFF | TRBV13
CASSLNRQGVDTQYF | TRBV5-1
CASRPPGQNYGYTF | TRBV6-6
CSASRTGPPYNEQFF | TRBV20-1
CASASDNTDTQYF | TRBV2
CASSLRSNQPQHF | TRBV9
CASSSPAGNTDTQYF | TRBV11-3
CASSFLRDGRRGNQPQHF | TRBV7-8
CSAEHRVSGNTIYF | TRBV20-1
CASKIHLTTYEQYF | TRBV5-4
CATSVSGTGLFLGELFF | TRBV24-1
CASSYPLGAGISYNEQFF | TRBV6-2/TRBV6-3
CASSFVGSGGGLLNEQFF | TRBV27
CASSLDRGAYGYTF | TRBV12-3/TRBV12-4
CASSSGVAEAFF | TRBV14
CASRSAGRSSYNEQFF | TRBV5-1
CASSLALLAGGNTDTQYF | TRBV11-2
CASSLDKGRIDGYTF | TRBV5-1
CAWKQGFGGELFF | TRBV30
CASTGWRSLQPQHF | TRBV19
CAISESGKQQYF | TRBV10-3
CASSIRGPGHQPQHF | TRBV19
CASSQVGPGEDNIQYF | TRBV4-1